One sample yielded the 25 T cell receptor beta chains listed below, sequenced in a study of cytomegalovirus exposure and HLA in healthy donors. PCR involved 60 Vbeta and 13 Jbeta primers. The table came from immunoSEQ multiplex PCR; TCRdb's copy has only in-frame clones and leaves some out. The repertoire consists of roughly 200,000 clones, with approximately 85% occurring once and the leading ten covering approximately 2.1%. The specimen sequenced was PBMCs. These receptors were taken from a woman in her forties or fifties in good health and CMV-seronegative.

CDR3 amino acids: CASSPFIAGGGDEQFF. CDR3 nucleotides: TGTGCCAGCAGCCCCTTTATAGCGGGAGGCGGTGATGAGCAGTTCTTC. The genes are TRBV7-8 and TRBJ2-1, with 10 bases identical to TRBD2. The CDR3 runs 16 residues. Germline V gene data show CDR1 as SGHVS and CDR2 as FQNEAQ. V dropped 5 bases and J dropped 8; count of bases not matched to a gene: 12.

This clone was seen just once. The rearrangement uses TRBV20-1 and TRBJ2-7, with a possible D match to TRBD1 (6 bases). Trimming removed 3 bases at V and 6 bases at J, with 9 bases between. CDR3 length: 11 amino acids. CDR1 is DFQATT and CDR2 is SNEGSKA in the germline V gene (reference sequence). This CDR3 is CSASADSEQYF. The CDR3 DNA is TGCAGTGCTAGTGCGGACAGCGAGCAGTACTTC.

J is TRBJ2-7 and V is TRBV5-1; D perhaps matches TRBD2 (5 bases). The CDR3 contains 15 residues. With 0 bases removed from V and 5 bases from J, the gap between germline ends came to 15 bases. Germline V CDR1 and CDR2: SGHRS, YFSETQ. In DNA form, the CDR3 reads TGCGCCAGCAGCTTGGAGAGGGCGGCTTGGAACGAGCAGTACTTC. It specifies CASSLERAAWNEQYF.

The V and J genes are TRBV29-1 and TRBJ2-7; D might be TRBD2 (6 bases). The V end was cut by 3 bases, the J end by 3 bases, with 12 bases between. This CDR3 spans 13 amino acids. The germline V gene has CDR1 SQVTM and CDR2 ANQGSEA. The CDR3, as DNA: TGCAGCGTTGATTCCGGGAGTAACTACGAGCAGTACTTC. Amino acids: CSVDSGSNYEQYF.

This chain uses TRBV2 with TRBJ1-6; no firm D call. Deletions cut 3 bases from V and 11 bases from J, with 17 bases between. CDR1 is SNHLY and CDR2 is FYNNEI in the germline V gene. There are 15 residues in the CDR3. The DNA of the CDR3 is TGTGCCAGCAGTGATTTGGCCGGGAACAATCCACCCCTCCACTTT. Translating it yields CASSDLAGNNPPLHF.

The chain carries TRBV4-3 and TRBJ1-2, with TRBD1 matching over 7 bases. The V and J ends lost 2 bases and 2 bases, in that order; junction bases with no gene match: 2. Germline V CDR1 and CDR2: LGHNA, YSLEER. The CDR3 sequence is 14 residues long. CDR3 DNA sequence: TGCGCCAGCAGCCAAAACAGGGGAAACTATGGCTACACCTTC. Its protein is CASSQNRGNYGYTF.

For this clone: A read error may produce the germline difference seen at one junction end. This chain links TRBV18 with TRBJ2-1; 12 nucleotides line up with TRBD2. The CDR3 length is 19 residues. Germline CDR1 and CDR2: KGHSH and LQKENI. The CDR3 nucleotides are TGTGCCAGCTCCCCACCGGGACTAGCGGGTTCTCGCTCCTACAATGAGCAGTTCTTC. Translating it yields CASSPPGLAGSRSYNEQFF.

The chain couples TRBV9 to TRBJ1-1; D unclear. V was pared by 0 bases and J by 0 bases, with 6 bases between. Germline loops: CDR1 SGDLS, CDR2 YYNGEE. The length of the CDR3 is 14 residues. The CDR3 region is CASSVDFLNTEAFF. For the CDR3, the DNA is TGTGCCAGCAGCGTAGACTTTTTGAACACTGAAGCTTTCTTT.

This clone was seen only once. V and J are TRBV5-1 and TRBJ2-5; 7 bases agree with TRBD1. The germline gives CDR1 SGHRS, CDR2 YFSETQ. The CDR3 has 13 residues. The V and J ends lost 4 bases and 3 bases, in that order; junction bases with no gene match: 3. The CDR3 loop is CASSAGTEETQYF. The CDR3 DNA sequence: TGCGCCAGCAGCGCCGGGACAGAAGAGACCCAGTACTTC.

The chain combines TRBV5-1 with TRBJ1-5, with a weak D call TRBD1 (6 bases). Germline loops: CDR1 SGHRS, CDR2 YFSETQ. The CDR3 totals 13 residues. Trimming removed 5 bases at V and 3 bases at J, with 9 bases between. The chain's CDR3 is CASRQGPNQPQHF. DNA for the CDR3: TGCGCCAGCAGACAGGGTCCCAATCAGCCCCAGCATTTT.

V and J are TRBV27 and TRBJ1-4, with 8 bases that match TRBD1. The CDR3 has 15 amino acids. With 5 bases clipped from V and 8 bases from J, the junction kept 10 bases outside the gene matches. From germline, CDR1 is MNHEY and CDR2 SMNVEV (reference sequence). The CDR3 DNA is TGTGCCAGCAGTCCTTGGACAGGGCTGGGAGAAAAACTGTTTTTT. It is translated as CASSPWTGLGEKLFF.

The V gene is TRBV19, the J gene TRBJ1-3; weak D call: TRBD1 (5 bases). The CDR3 is 14 residues long. V was pared by 9 bases and J by 2 bases, with 14 bases between. Per germline, CDR1 LNHDA and CDR2 SQIVND (reference sequence). The CDR3 DNA is TGTGCCAGCCGGCAGGGCGGAACTGGAAACACCATATATTTT. Translating it yields CASRQGGTGNTIYF.

This chain links TRBV25-1 with TRBJ2-5, with a weak D call TRBD1 (6 bases). V was clipped by 6 bases and J by 2 bases, with 16 bases between them. Germline loops: CDR1 MGHDK, CDR2 SYGVNS. The CDR3 totals 15 residues. CDR3 loop: CASRDSRTVQETQYF. In DNA, the CDR3 is TGTGCCAGCAGAGACAGCCGGACAGTTCAAGAGACCCAGTACTTC.

The chain is built from TRBV6-6 and TRBJ2-7, with 10 nucleotides matching TRBD2. CDR3 length: 15 residues. Looked up from germline, CDR1 is MNHNY and CDR2 is SVGAGI (reference sequence). V shed 2 bases and J 0 bases; nucleotides not matched to a gene: 1. The CDR3 region is CASSYTSGVSYEQYF. The CDR3 coding sequence is TGTGCCAGCAGTTACACTAGCGGGGTCTCCTACGAGCAGTACTTC.

This clone was recorded only once. The chain links TRBV29-1 to TRBJ2-7; 9 bases line up with TRBD1. The CDR3 consists of 14 residues. V shed 5 bases and J 5 bases; nucleotides not matched to a gene: 10. Germline V gene lookup returns CDR1 SQVTM and CDR2 ANQGSEA. The CDR3 DNA sequence: TGCAGCGTTTTTCCGGGACAGGGTTCCCACGAGCAGTACTTC. This codes for CSVFPGQGSHEQYF.

The V call is TRBV4-3, the J call TRBJ2-7; 8 nucleotides agree with TRBD2. The junction had 10 bases not matched to a gene; V was cut back by 0 bases and J by 6 bases. Germline loops: CDR1 LGHNA, CDR2 YSLEER. CDR3 length: 16 residues. The CDR3 bases are TGCGCCAGCAGCCAAGAGTTAGGGGCGGGAGGTATCGAGCAGTACTTC. Encoded protein: CASSQELGAGGIEQYF.

The CDR3 coding sequence is TGCGCCAGCAGTGAGCGGGGTCTCACAGATACGCAGTATTTT. Protein product: CASSERGLTDTQYF. The chain employs TRBV10-1 and TRBJ2-3; D is perhaps TRBD2 (5 bases). Germline-derived CDR1 and CDR2 are WNHNN and SYGVQD (reference sequence). This CDR3 is 14 amino acids long. The V end was cut by 2 bases, the J end by 2 bases, with 8 bases between.

This clone was observed once. The genes are TRBV27 and TRBJ2-1, with 11 bases matching TRBD1. Germline CDR1 MNHEY, CDR2 SMNVEV (reference sequence). V lost 2 bases and J lost 10; bases outside the gene matches: 7. This CDR3 has 15 residues. DNA for the CDR3: TGTGCCAGCAGTTTAACTGGGACAGGGGGAAGGGAGCAGTTCTTC. Amino acid sequence: CASSLTGTGGREQFF.

The rearrangement uses TRBV6-5 and TRBJ2-2; no reliable D call. Deletions cut 10 bases from V and 4 bases from J, with 13 bases between. Germline loops: CDR1 MNHEY, CDR2 SVGAGI. This CDR3 spans 13 amino acids. Written as DNA, the CDR3 is TGTGCCACCTCCCGGGTGGTCACCGGGGAGCTGTTTTTT. Translated: CATSRVVTGELFF.

The CDR3 DNA follows: TGTGCCAGCAGCTTGTCAATGAACACCGGGGAGCTGTTTTTT. Translating it yields CASSLSMNTGELFF. This chain uses TRBV5-4 with TRBJ2-2, with no clear D. This CDR3 contains 14 residues. Trimming took off 1 base at V and 1 base at J, with 5 bases between the two ends. Per germline, CDR1 SGHNT and CDR2 YYREEE (reference sequence).

The rearrangement joins TRBV4-2 to TRBJ2-5; TRBD2 matches at 12 bases. CDR3 size: 16 residues. CDR1 and CDR2 from the germline V gene are LGHNA and YNFKEQ. J was trimmed by 6 bases and V by 4 bases; bases with no gene match: 9. The CDR3 is CASSPRLAGAGQTQYF. CDR3 nucleotides: TGTGCCAGCAGCCCCAGACTAGCGGGAGCGGGACAGACCCAGTACTTC.

This chain connects TRBV6-1 to TRBJ2-5, with 12 positions matching TRBD1. Germline trimming cut 4 bases from V and 5 bases from J; bases unmatched to any gene: 11. The CDR3 totals 17 residues. Germline CDR1 is MNHNS and CDR2 is SASEGT. The CDR3 protein is CASSVGTGGHYRETQYF. For the CDR3, the DNA is TGTGCCAGCAGTGTGGGGACAGGGGGCCATTATCGGGAGACCCAGTACTTC.

The chain joins TRBV19 to TRBJ1-5, with TRBD1 matching 8 bases. The J segment lost 6 bases and the V segment lost 5 bases, leaving 21 bases of the junction unmatched. The germline CDR1 and CDR2 sequences are LNHDA and SQIVND (reference sequence). This CDR3 contains 19 residues. The CDR3 spells CASSLFRAHGQGSGQPQHF. The CDR3 coding sequence is TGTGCCAGTAGTCTTTTTCGGGCCCACGGACAGGGAAGTGGTCAGCCCCAGCATTTT.

Of note for this clone: The same CDR3 also results from other DNA sequences found in this sample. This chain links TRBV18 with TRBJ2-5; D gene uncertain. Trimming stripped 3 bases from V and 2 bases from J, with 4 bases between. CDR1 and CDR2 (germline): KGHSH, LQKENI. CDR3 length: 12 residues. This CDR3 reads CASSPLQETQYF. Written as DNA, the CDR3 is TGTGCCAGCTCACCTCTGCAAGAGACCCAGTACTTC.

The chain is built from TRBV7-8 and TRBJ1-1; the D gene is possibly TRBD1 (6 bases). Per germline, CDR1 SGHVS and CDR2 FQNEAQ. The V end was cut by 5 bases, the J end by 5 bases, with 18 bases between. This CDR3 has 15 amino acids. DNA for the CDR3: TGTGCCAGCAGCGTTGAACAGGGTGTAAGAACTGAAGCTTTCTTT. It yields the protein CASSVEQGVRTEAFF.